This entry lists 13 T cell receptor beta chains sequenced from one sample in a study of blood T cells in healthy people across ages. Next came a second PCR, run for about 6 to 12 cycles, which used a sample-barcoded 5' primer along with a J-beta primer mix. TCRdb independently ran MiXCR on the 5' RACE reads; one entry per CDR3 protein. The table has about 1.1 million distinct CDR3 sequences, under 40% seen once. Sequenced material: blood. These receptor sequences come from a man in his late teens or twenties in good health.

This clonotype came up a few times. The V gene is TRBV6-1, the J gene TRBJ2-5; TRBD2 agrees at 7 bases. The V and J ends lost 2 bases and 2 bases, in that order; junction bases with no gene match: 2. Germline CDR1 MNHNS, CDR2 SASEGT. The CDR3 runs 14 residues. CDR3 nucleotides: TGTGCCAGCAGTGAACACGGGGGGCAAGAGACCCAGTACTTC. Translating gives CASSEHGGQETQYF.

This clonotype was seen just once. One end of the junction does not line up with germline, which may come from a read error. V gene TRBV7-2 combines with J gene TRBJ1-1, with no clear D. Per germline, CDR1 SGHTA and CDR2 FQGNSA. This CDR3 is built from 13 residues. CDR3 residues: CAGSFTGNTEAFF. The CDR3 bases are TGTGCCGGCAGCTTTACGGGCAACACTGAAGCTTTCTTT.

This clonotype was seen a few times. CDR3 sequence: CSAKTSGDLYNEQFF. The CDR3 DNA reads TGCAGTGCTAAAACTAGCGGGGACTTGTACAATGAGCAGTTCTTC. This chain uses TRBV20-1 with TRBJ2-1; 10 bases are a match to TRBD2. Germline V CDR1 and CDR2: DFQATT, SNEGSKA (reference sequence). The CDR3 runs to 15 residues. After removal of 4 bases from V and 4 bases from J, the junction contained 7 bases not matched to a gene.

V usage is TRBV4-1 and J usage is TRBJ1-6; a possible D gene is TRBD1 (6 bases). There are 12 residues in the CDR3. Germline assignment: CDR1 MGHRA and CDR2 YSYEKL. The ends were cut back, 10 bases at V and 6 bases at J, with 10 bases in the middle. The CDR3 nucleotides read TGCGCCACCAGGGGTCTTAATTCACCCCTCCACTTT. Its protein product is CATRGLNSPLHF.

This chain connects TRBV10-3 to TRBJ1-1; D remains ambiguous. Looked up from germline, CDR1 is ENHRY and CDR2 is SYGVKD. Trimming took 2 bases from V and 4 from J, leaving 11 bases between them. The CDR3 length is 14 residues. CDR3 residues: CAISELHGSTEAFF. DNA of the CDR3: TGTGCCATCAGTGAGCTCCATGGGAGCACTGAAGCTTTCTTT.

The chain employs TRBV4-3 and TRBJ2-1, with 11 bases aligning to TRBD2. Losses at the gene ends were 1 base for V and 4 bases for J; bases not matched to a gene: 15. The CDR3 is made up of 20 amino acids. Germline lookup yields CDR1 LGHNA and CDR2 YSLEER. The CDR3 DNA is TGCGCCAGCAGCCAAGTAGCGGGACTAGCGGAAGAATCGCAATACAATGAGCAGTTCTTC. It encodes CASSQVAGLAEESQYNEQFF.

V is TRBV4-2 and J is TRBJ2-2; 7 nucleotides match TRBD2. Losses at the gene ends were 1 base for V and 6 bases for J; bases not matched to a gene: 8. The CDR3 length is 16 residues. CDR1 and CDR2 (germline): LGHNA, YNFKEQ. CDR3 region: CASSQGQAGIPGELFF. The CDR3 DNA follows: TGTGCCAGCAGCCAAGGCCAAGCGGGGATCCCCGGGGAGCTGTTTTTT.

The chain is built from TRBV4-3 and TRBJ2-1, with D perhaps TRBD1 (6 bases). Trimming removed 0 bases at V and 2 bases at J, with 17 bases between. The CDR3 loop spans 18 amino acids. The germline V gene encodes CDR1 LGHNA and CDR2 YSLEER. CDR3 sequence reads: CASSQDQGYQGPYNEQFF. The CDR3 DNA is TGCGCCAGCAGCCAAGATCAAGGGTATCAGGGGCCCTACAATGAGCAGTTCTTC.

The chain carries TRBV7-9 and TRBJ2-5; 7 nucleotides line up with TRBD1. Germline trimming cut 1 base from V and 2 bases from J; bases unmatched to any gene: 13. The germline gives CDR1 SEHNR, CDR2 FQNEAQ (reference sequence). This CDR3 is 18 amino acids long. In DNA form, the CDR3 reads TGTGCCAGCAGCTTAGGGGCGACTGGGACAGACAAACAAGAGACCCAGTACTTC. Translated, it gives CASSLGATGTDKQETQYF.

The chain combines TRBV20-1 with TRBJ2-3, with D possibly TRBD2 on 6 matching bases. This CDR3 is 13 amino acids long. The V end was cut by 7 bases, the J end by 1 base, with 12 bases between. The germline V gene has CDR1 DFQATT and CDR2 SNEGSKA (reference sequence). CDR3 region: CSGVLAGTDTQYF. The CDR3 coding sequence is TGCAGTGGGGTACTAGCTGGCACAGATACGCAGTATTTT.

Notes on this clonotype: A much bigger clone sits one base away, suggesting this may be a read error. The rearrangement links TRBV29-1 to TRBJ2-5; possibly TRBD1 or TRBD2 for D (5 bases each). Between the trimmed V and J ends, which lost 4 bases and 11 bases, there was a span of 20 bases. Germline V gene data show CDR1 as SQVTM and CDR2 as ANQGSEA. CDR3 length: 13 residues. The DNA of the CDR3 is TGCAGCGTTGGGGGGACCCTCTACAATGAGCAGTACTTC. Its translation is CSVGGTLYNEQYF.

V usage is TRBV29-1 and J usage is TRBJ2-5; unclear D gene. Judging by the DNA end, TRBJ2-7 fits better; the J call may be wrong. The CDR3 has 11 residues. Per the germline V gene, CDR1 is SQVTM and CDR2 is ANQGSEA. As DNA, the CDR3 is TGCAGCGTTGGGTGGAGATCCGAGCAGTACTTC. It translates to CSVGWRSEQYF.

Many counts were recorded for this clonotype. The chain is built from TRBV20-1 and TRBJ1-2; D perhaps matches TRBD1 (5 bases). CDR1 DFQATT and CDR2 SNEGSKA come from the germline V gene (reference sequence). V lost 4 bases to trimming and J lost 1 base, with 13 bases between them. CDR3 length: 14 amino acids. CDR3 bases: TGCAGTGCTAAGGGAGGCGACAGTAACTATGGCTACACCTTC. Protein sequence: CSAKGGDSNYGYTF.